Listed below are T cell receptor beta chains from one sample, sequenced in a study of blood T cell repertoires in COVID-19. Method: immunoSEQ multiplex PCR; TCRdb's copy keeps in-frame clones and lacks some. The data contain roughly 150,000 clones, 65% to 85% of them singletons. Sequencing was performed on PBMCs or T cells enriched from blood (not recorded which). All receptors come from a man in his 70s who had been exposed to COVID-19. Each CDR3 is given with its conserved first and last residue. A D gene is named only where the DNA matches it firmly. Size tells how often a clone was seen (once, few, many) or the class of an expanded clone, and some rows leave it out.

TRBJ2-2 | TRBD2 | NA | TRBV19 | CASSIGLAGAGELFF | TGTGCCAGTAGTATAGGACTAGCGGGGGCCGGGGAGCTGTTTTTT
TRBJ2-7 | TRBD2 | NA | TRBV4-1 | CASSQGLAGGHYEQYF | TGCGCCAGCAGCCAAGGACTAGCGGGAGGCCACTACGAGCAGTACTTC
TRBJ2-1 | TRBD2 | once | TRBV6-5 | CASSYKEGGRWGQFF | TGTGCCAGCAGTTACAAGGAGGGCGGGAGATGGGGGCAGTTCTTC
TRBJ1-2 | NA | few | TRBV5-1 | CASSDFEGYTF | TGCGCCAGCAGCGACTTTGAGGGCTACACCTTC
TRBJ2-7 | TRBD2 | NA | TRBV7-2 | CASSGSLAGGIYEQYF | TGTGCCAGCAGCGGATCACTAGCGGGAGGGATCTACGAGCAGTACTTC
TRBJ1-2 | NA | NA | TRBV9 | CASSARGREDYGYTF | TGTGCCAGCAGCGCCCGAGGGAGGGAGGACTATGGCTACACCTTC
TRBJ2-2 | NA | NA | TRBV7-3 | CASSPGLTGELFF | TGTGCCAGCAGCCCAGGGTTGACCGGGGAGCTGTTTTTT
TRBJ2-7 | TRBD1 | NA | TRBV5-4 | CASRSTGASSYEQYF | TGTGCCAGCAGAAGTACAGGGGCGAGCTCCTACGAGCAGTACTTC
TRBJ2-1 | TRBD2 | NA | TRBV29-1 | CSVEEGSLAGGNEQFF | TGCAGCGTTGAAGAGGGGTCACTAGCGGGAGGCAATGAGCAGTTCTTC
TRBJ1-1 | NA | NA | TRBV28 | CASSFGGGIEAFF | TGTGCCAGCAGTTTCGGCGGGGGAATTGAAGCTTTCTTT
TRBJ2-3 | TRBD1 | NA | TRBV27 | CASSRGQGRTDTQYF | TGTGCCAGCAGCCGGGGACAGGGGAGGACAGATACGCAGTATTTT
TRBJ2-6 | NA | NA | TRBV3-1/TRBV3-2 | CASSPGDGYSGANVLTF | TGTGCCAGCTCCCCGGGGGACGGATACTCTGGGGCCAACGTCCTGACTTTC